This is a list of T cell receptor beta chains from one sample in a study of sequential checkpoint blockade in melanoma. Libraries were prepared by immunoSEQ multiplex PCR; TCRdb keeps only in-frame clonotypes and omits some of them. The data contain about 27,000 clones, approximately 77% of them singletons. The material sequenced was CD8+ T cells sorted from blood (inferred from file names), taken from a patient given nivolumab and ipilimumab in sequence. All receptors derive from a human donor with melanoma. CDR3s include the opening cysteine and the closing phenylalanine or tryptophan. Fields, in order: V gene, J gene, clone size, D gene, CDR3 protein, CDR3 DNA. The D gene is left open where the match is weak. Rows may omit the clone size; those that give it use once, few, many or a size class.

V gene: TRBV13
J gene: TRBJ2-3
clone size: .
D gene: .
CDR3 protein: CASSLVGTDTQYF
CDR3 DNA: TGTGCCAGCAGCTTAGTAGGCACAGATACGCAGTATTTT

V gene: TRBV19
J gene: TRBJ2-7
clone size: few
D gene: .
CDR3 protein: CASSPPSPFYEQYF
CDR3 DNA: TGTGCCAGTAGTCCGCCTAGCCCGTTCTACGAGCAGTACTTC

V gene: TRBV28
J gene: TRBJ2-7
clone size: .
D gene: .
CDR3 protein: CASSLGRGGLDYEQYF
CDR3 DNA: TGTGCCAGCAGTTTAGGGAGAGGAGGGTTAGACTACGAGCAGTACTTC

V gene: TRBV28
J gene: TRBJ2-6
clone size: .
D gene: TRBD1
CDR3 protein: CASSFRPGQGRYSGANVLTF
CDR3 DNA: TGTGCCAGCAGTTTTAGGCCCGGACAGGGGCGATACTCTGGGGCCAACGTCCTGACTTTC

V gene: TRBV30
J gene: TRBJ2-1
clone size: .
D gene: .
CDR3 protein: CAWSVYREIYEQFF
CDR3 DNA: TGTGCCTGGAGTGTGTACAGGGAAATTTATGAGCAGTTCTTC

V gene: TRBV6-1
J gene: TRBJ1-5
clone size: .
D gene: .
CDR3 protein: CASSAGGPQHF
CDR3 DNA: TGTGCCAGCAGTGCCGGGGGGCCCCAGCATTTT

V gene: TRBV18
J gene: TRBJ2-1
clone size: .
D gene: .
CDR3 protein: CASSPENEQFF
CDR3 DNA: TGTGCCAGCTCACCTGAGAATGAGCAGTTCTTC

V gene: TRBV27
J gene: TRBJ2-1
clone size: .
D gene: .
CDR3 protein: CASSIQGAYNEQFF
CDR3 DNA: TGTGCCAGCAGTATACAGGGAGCCTACAATGAGCAGTTCTTC

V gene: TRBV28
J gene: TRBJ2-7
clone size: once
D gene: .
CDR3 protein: CASSFDLYSEQYF
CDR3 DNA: TGTGCCAGCAGTTTCGACTTGTATTCCGAGCAGTACTTC

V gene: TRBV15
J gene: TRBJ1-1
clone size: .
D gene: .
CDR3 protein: CATSRDGGSLTEAFF
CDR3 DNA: TGTGCCACCAGCAGAGATGGAGGGAGTCTGACTGAAGCTTTCTTT

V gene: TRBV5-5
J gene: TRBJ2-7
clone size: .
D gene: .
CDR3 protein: CASSPSYEQYF
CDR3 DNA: TGTGCCAGCAGCCCTTCCTACGAGCAGTACTTC

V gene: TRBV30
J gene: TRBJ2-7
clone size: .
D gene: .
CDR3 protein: CAWSVGRSYEQYF
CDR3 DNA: TGTGCCTGGAGTGTAGGCAGGTCCTACGAGCAGTACTTC

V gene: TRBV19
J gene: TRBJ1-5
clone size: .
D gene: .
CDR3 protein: CASRQGYSNQPQHF
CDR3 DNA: TGTGCCAGTAGGCAGGGTTATAGCAATCAGCCCCAGCATTTT

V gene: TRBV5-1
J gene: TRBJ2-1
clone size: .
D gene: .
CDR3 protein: CASSLAVNEQFF
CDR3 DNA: TGCGCCAGCAGCTTGGCGGTAAATGAGCAGTTCTTC

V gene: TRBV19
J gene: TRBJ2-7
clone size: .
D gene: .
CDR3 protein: CASSIMFSYEQYF
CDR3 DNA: TGTGCCAGTAGTATTATGTTCTCCTACGAGCAGTACTTC

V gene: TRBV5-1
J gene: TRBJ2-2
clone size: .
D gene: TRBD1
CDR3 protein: CASSPRTGSGSGYAGELFF
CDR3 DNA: TGCGCCAGCAGCCCCCGGACAGGGTCGGGCTCGGGTTACGCCGGGGAGCTGTTTTTT

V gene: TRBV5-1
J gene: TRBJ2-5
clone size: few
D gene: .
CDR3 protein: CASSPPRAGSQETQYF
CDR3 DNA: TGCGCCAGCAGCCCCCCGAGAGCCGGGAGTCAAGAGACCCAGTACTTC

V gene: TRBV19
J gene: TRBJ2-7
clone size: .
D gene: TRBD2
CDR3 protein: CASSPSGEGSYEQYF
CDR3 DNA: TGTGCCAGTAGTCCTAGCGGGGAGGGGTCCTACGAGCAGTACTTC

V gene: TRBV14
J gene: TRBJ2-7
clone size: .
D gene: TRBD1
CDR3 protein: CASSPGQGAYEQYF
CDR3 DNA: TGTGCCAGCAGCCCCGGACAGGGGGCCTACGAGCAGTACTTC

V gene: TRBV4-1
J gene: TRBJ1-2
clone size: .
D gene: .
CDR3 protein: CASSQDLSGQNGYTF
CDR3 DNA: TGCGCCAGCAGCCAAGATCTTTCCGGACAGAATGGCTACACCTTC

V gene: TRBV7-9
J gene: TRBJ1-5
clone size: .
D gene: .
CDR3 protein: CASSPTDSSNQPQHF
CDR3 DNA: TGTGCCAGCAGCCCGACGGACAGTAGCAATCAGCCCCAGCATTTT

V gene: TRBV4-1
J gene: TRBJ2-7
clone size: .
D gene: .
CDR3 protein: CASSQDGGKQYF
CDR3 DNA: TGCGCCAGCAGCCAAGATGGCGGTAAGCAGTACTTC

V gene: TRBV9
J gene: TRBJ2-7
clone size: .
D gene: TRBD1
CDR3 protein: CASSPRQGTNSYEQYF
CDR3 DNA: TGTGCCAGCAGCCCACGACAGGGGACCAATAGCTACGAGCAGTACTTC

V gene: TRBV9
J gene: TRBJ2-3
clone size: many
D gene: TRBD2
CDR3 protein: CASSVAGREIDTQYF
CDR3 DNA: TGTGCCAGCAGCGTAGCTGGGAGGGAGATAGATACGCAGTATTTT

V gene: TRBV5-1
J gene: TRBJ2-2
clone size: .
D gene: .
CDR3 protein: CASSFSDSNTGELFF
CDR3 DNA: TGCGCCAGCAGCTTTTCTGACAGTAACACCGGGGAGCTGTTTTTT

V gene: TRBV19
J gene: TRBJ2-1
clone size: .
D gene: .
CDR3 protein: CASIPTPAGYNEQFF
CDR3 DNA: TGTGCCAGTATCCCGACCCCCGCGGGCTACAATGAGCAGTTCTTC

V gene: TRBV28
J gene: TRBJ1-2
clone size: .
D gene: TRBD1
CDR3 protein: CASSYSTGYGYTF
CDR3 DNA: TGTGCCAGCAGTTACTCGACAGGGTATGGCTACACCTTC

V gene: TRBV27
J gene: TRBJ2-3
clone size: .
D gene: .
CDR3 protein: CASSLSARTDTQYF
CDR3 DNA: TGTGCCAGCAGTTTATCGGCCCGCACAGATACGCAGTATTTT

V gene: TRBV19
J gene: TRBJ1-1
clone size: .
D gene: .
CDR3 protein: CASSIVETDTEAFF
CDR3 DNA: TGTGCCAGTAGTATTGTGGAAACAGACACTGAAGCTTTCTTT

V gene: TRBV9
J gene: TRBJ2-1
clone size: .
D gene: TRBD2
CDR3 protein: CASSVRTSGGAYPDNEQFF
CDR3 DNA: TGTGCCAGCAGCGTCCGGACTAGCGGGGGGGCCTATCCCGACAATGAGCAGTTCTTC

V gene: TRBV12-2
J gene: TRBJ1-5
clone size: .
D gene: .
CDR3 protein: CASRPRDSNNQPQHF
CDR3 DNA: TGTGCAAGTCGCCCTAGGGACAGCAACAATCAGCCCCAGCATTTT

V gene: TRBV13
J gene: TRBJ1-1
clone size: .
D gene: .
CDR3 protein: CASSLAQTSDLAFF
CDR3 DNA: TGTGCCAGCAGCTTAGCGCAGACTTCTGATTTGGCTTTCTTT

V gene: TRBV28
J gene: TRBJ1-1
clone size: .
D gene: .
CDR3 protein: CASSLGEVNTEAFF
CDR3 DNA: TGTGCCAGCAGTTTGGGGGAGGTGAACACTGAAGCTTTCTTT

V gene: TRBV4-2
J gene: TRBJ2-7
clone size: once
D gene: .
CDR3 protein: CASSQDTTGGSEQYF
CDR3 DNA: TGTGCCAGCAGCCAAGATACTACCGGGGGAAGCGAGCAGTACTTC

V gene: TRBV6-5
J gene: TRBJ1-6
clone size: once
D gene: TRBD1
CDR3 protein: CASSGQGAYNSPLHF
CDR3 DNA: TGTGCCAGCAGTGGACAGGGGGCCTATAATTCACCCCTCCACTTT

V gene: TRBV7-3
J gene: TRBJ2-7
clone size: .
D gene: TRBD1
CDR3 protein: CASSSTGGAYEQYF
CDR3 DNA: TGTGCCAGCAGCTCAACAGGGGGCGCGTACGAGCAGTACTTC

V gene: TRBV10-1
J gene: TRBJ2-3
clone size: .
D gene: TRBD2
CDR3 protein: CASSEGLAGPLSTDTQYF
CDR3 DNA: TGCGCCAGCAGTGAGGGTCTAGCGGGACCGCTTAGCACAGATACGCAGTATTTT

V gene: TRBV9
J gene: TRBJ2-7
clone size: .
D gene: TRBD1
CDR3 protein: CASSDPTGGNSYEQYF
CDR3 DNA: TGTGCCAGCAGCGACCCGACAGGGGGTAACTCCTACGAGCAGTACTTC

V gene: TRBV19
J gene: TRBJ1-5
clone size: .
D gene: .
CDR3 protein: CASSTDGLGNQPQHF
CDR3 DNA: TGTGCCAGTAGTACGGACGGACTTGGCAATCAGCCCCAGCATTTT

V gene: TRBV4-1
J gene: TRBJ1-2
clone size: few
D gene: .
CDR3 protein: CASSQDPGGYTF
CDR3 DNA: TGCGCCAGCAGCCAAGATCCGGGAGGCTACACCTTC

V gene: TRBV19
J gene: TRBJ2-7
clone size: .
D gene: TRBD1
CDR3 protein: CASSTTGDPGYEQYF
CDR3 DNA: TGTGCCAGTAGTACCACAGGGGATCCAGGGTACGAGCAGTACTTC

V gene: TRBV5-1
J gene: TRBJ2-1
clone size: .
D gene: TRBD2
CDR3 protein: CASSAAGGITYNEQFF
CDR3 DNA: TGCGCCAGCAGCGCCGCGGGGGGGATCACCTACAATGAGCAGTTCTTC

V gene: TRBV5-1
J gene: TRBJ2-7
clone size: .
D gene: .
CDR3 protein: CASSSGAAYEQYF
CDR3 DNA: TGCGCCAGCAGCTCTGGAGCGGCCTACGAGCAGTACTTC

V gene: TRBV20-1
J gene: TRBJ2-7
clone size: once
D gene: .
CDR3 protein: CSARRGYEQYF
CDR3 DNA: TGCAGTGCTCGCCGGGGCTACGAGCAGTACTTC

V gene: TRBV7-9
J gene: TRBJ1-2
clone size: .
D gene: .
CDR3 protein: CASSLGESNYGYTF
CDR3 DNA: TGTGCCAGCAGCTTAGGGGAGTCAAACTATGGCTACACCTTC

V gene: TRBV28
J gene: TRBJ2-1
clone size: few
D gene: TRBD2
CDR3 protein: CASSLIVRGARNEQFF
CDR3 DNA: TGTGCCAGCAGTTTAATCGTGCGGGGGGCCCGCAATGAGCAGTTCTTC

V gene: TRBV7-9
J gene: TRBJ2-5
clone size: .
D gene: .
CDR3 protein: CASSLDIEETQYF
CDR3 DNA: TGTGCCAGCAGCTTGGACATTGAAGAGACCCAGTACTTC

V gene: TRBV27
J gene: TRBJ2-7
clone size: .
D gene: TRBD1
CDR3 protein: CASSLYPGTGVYEQYF
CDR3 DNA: TGTGCCAGCAGTTTATACCCCGGGACAGGGGTCTACGAGCAGTACTTC

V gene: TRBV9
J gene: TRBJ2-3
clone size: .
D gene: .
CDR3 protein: CASSAWSKFTTDTQYF
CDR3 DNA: TGTGCCAGCAGCGCTTGGAGCAAATTTACCACAGATACGCAGTATTTT

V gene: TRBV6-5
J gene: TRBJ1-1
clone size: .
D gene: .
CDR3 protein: CASSYRTQNTEAFF
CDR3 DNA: TGTGCCAGCAGTTACCGGACACAGAACACTGAAGCTTTCTTT

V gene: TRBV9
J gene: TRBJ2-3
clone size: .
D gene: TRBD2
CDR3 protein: CASSVGLSGGTDTQYF
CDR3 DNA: TGTGCCAGCAGCGTTGGTCTTAGCGGGGGCACAGATACGCAGTATTTT

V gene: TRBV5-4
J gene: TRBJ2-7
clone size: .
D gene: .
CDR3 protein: CASSTRADVGYEQYF
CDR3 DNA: TGTGCCAGCAGCACCCGAGCGGACGTGGGGTACGAGCAGTACTTC

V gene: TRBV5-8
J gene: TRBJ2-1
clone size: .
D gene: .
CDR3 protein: CASSSRDSPYNEQFF
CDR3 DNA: TGTGCCAGCAGCTCGCGGGACAGCCCCTACAATGAGCAGTTCTTC

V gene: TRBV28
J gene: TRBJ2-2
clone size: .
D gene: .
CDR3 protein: CASSPHSQGQGTGELFF
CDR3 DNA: TGTGCCAGCAGTCCCCACTCCCAGGGGCAGGGCACCGGGGAGCTGTTTTTT

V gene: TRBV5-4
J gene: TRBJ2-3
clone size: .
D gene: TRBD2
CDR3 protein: CASSEGLLGADTQYF
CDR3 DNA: TGTGCCAGCAGCGAGGGACTACTGGGGGCAGATACGCAGTATTTT

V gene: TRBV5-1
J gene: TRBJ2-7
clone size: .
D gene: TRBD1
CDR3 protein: CASSTYPGQAYEQYF
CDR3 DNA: TGCGCCAGCAGCACCTACCCGGGACAGGCCTACGAGCAGTACTTC